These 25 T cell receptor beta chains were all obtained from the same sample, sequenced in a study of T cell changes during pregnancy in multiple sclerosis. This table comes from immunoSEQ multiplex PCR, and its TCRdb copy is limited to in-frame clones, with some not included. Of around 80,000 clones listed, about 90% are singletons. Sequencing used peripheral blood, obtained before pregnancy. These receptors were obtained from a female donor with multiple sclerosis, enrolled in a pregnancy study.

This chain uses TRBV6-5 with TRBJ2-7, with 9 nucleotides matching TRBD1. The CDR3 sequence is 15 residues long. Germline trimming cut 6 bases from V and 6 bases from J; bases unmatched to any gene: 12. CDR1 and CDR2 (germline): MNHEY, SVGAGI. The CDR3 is CASRPTGTGLGEQYF. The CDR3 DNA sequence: TGTGCCAGCAGACCCACCGGGACAGGGTTAGGCGAGCAGTACTTC.

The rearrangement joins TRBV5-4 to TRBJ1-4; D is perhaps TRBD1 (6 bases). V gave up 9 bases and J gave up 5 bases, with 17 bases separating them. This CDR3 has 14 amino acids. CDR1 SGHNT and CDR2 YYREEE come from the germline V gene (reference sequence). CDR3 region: CANQTDRSNEKLFF. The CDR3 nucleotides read TGTGCCAACCAAACGGACAGATCGAATGAAAAACTGTTTTTT.

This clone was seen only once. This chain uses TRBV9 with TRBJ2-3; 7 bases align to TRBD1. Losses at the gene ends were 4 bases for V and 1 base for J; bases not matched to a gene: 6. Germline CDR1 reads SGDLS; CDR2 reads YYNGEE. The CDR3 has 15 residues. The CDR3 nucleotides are TGTGCCAGCAGCTATCTTCAGGGGGGCACAGATACGCAGTATTTT. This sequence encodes CASSYLQGGTDTQYF.

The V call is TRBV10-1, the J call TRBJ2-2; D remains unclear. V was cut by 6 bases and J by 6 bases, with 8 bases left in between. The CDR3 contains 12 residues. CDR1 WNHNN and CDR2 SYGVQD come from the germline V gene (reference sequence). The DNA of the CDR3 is TGCGCCAGCAGCATTGGGCCCGGGGAGCTGTTTTTT. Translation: CASSIGPGELFF.

The CDR3 is CASSRTGGRYEQYF. The CDR3 bases are TGTGCCAGCAGCAGGACAGGGGGAAGGTACGAGCAGTACTTC. The V call is TRBV7-9, the J call TRBJ2-7; 10 nucleotides match TRBD1. Trimming at V came to 5 bases and at J to 4 bases, leaving 5 bases not matched to a gene. The CDR3 loop spans 14 amino acids. Germline V gene lookup returns CDR1 SEHNR and CDR2 FQNEAQ (reference sequence).

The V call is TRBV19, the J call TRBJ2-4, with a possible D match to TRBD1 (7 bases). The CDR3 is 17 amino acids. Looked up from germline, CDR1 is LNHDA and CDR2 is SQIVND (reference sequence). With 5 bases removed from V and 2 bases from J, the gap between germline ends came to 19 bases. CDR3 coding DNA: TGTGCCAGTAGTGCGGGACTCCAGGGGGAGACCAAAAACATTCAGTACTTC. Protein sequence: CASSAGLQGETKNIQYF.

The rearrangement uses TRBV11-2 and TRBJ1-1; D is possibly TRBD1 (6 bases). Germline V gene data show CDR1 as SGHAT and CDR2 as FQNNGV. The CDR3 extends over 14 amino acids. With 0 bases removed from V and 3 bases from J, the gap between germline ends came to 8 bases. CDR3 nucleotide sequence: TGTGCCAGCAGCTTAGACAGGGGCGACACTGAAGCTTTCTTT. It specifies CASSLDRGDTEAFF.

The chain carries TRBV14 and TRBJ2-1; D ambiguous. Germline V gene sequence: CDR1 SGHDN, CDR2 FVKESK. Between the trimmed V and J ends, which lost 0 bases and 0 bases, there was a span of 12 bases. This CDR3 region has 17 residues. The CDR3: CASSQEQSWSSYNEQFF. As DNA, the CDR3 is TGTGCCAGCAGCCAAGAACAATCCTGGAGCTCCTACAATGAGCAGTTCTTC.

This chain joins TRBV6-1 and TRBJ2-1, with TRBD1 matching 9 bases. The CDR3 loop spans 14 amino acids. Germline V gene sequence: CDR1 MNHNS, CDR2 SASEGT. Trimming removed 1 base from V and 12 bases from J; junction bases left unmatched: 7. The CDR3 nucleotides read TGTGCCAGCAGTGAAGAGGGACAGGGAAGAGGGCAGTTCTTC. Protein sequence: CASSEEGQGRGQFF.

In nucleotides, the CDR3 is TGTGCCAGCAGGGGTTCGGGACAGGGGTCGGACGAGCAGTACTTC. As protein: CASRGSGQGSDEQYF. The chain has TRBV6-5 and TRBJ2-7; 10 nucleotides align to TRBD1. CDR3 size: 15 residues. Germline assignment: CDR1 MNHEY and CDR2 SVGAGI. Germline trimming cut 6 bases from V and 5 bases from J; bases unmatched to any gene: 10.

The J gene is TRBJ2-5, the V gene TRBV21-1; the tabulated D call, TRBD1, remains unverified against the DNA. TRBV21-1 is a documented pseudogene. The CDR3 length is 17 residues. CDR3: CASSVTGQGEGKETQYF. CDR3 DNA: TGTGCCAGCAGCGTGACCGGACAGGGAGAGGGTAAAGAGACCCAGTACTTC.

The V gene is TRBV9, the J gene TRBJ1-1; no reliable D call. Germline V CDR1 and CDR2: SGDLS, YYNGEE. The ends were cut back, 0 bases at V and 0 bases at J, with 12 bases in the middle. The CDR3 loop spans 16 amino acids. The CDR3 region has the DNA TGTGCCAGCAGCGTAGGAGGGTCACTAATGAACACTGAAGCTTTCTTT. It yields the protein CASSVGGSLMNTEAFF.

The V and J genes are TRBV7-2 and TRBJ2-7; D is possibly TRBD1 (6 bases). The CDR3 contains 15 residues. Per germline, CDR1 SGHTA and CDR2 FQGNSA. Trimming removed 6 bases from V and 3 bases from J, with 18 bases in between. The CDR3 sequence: CASRQASTGYYEQYF. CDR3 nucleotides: TGTGCCAGCAGGCAAGCCTCTACAGGGTACTACGAGCAGTACTTC.

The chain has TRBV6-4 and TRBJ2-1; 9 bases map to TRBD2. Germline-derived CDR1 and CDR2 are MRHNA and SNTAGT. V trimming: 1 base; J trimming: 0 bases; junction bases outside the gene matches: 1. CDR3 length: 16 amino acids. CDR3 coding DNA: TGTGCCAGCAGTGACTGGGGACTAGCCTCCTACAATGAGCAGTTCTTC. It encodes CASSDWGLASYNEQFF.

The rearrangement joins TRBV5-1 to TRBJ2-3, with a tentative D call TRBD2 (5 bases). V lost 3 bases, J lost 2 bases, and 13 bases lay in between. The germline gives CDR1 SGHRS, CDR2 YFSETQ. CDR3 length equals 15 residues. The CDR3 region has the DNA TGCGCCAGCAGCTGGAAGCGGCCTGACACAGATACGCAGTATTTT. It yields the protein CASSWKRPDTDTQYF. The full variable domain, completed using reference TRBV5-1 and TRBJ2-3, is KAGVTQTPRYLIKTRGQQVTLSCSPISGHRSVSWYQQTPGQGLQFLFEYFSETQRNKGNFPGRFSGRQFSNSRSEMNVSTLELGDSALYLCASSWKRPDTDTQYFGPGTRLTVL.

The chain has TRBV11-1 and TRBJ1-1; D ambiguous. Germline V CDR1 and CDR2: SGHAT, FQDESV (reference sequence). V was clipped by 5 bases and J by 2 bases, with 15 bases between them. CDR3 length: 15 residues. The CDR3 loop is CASSRWAGVNTEAFF. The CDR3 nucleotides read TGTGCCAGCAGCCGATGGGCGGGCGTAAACACTGAAGCTTTCTTT.

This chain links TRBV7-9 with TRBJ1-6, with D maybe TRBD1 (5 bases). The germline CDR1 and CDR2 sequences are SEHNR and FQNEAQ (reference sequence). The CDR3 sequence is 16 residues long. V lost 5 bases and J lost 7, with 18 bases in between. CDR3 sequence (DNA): TGTGCCAGCAGCCGATACAGGACGACCACGAATTCACCCCTCCACTTT. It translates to CASSRYRTTTNSPLHF.

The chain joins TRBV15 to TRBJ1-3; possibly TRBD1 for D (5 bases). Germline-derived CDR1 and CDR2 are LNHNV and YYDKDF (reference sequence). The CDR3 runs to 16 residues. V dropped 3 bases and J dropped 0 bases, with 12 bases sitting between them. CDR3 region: CATSRGRGNSGNTIYF. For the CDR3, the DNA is TGTGCCACCAGCAGGGGTCGGGGGAACTCTGGAAACACCATATATTTT. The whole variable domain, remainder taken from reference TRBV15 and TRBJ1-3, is DAMVIQNPRYQVTQFGKPVTLSCSQTLNHNVMYWYQQKSSQAPKLLFHYYDKDFNNEADTPDNFQSRRPNTSFCFLDIRSPGLGDTAMYLCATSRGRGNSGNTIYFGEGSWLTVV.

The chain's CDR3 is CASSPGGWVPYEQYF. CDR3 nucleotides: TGTGCCAGCAGCCCGGGTGGTTGGGTCCCCTACGAGCAGTACTTC. V and J are TRBV7-6 and TRBJ2-7, with D unresolved. Germline V CDR1 and CDR2: SGHVS, FNYEAQ. V shed 5 bases and J shed 2 bases, with 16 bases lying between them. CDR3 length equals 15 residues. Drawing the rest from reference TRBV7-6 and TRBJ2-7, the complete variable domain is GAGVSQSPRYKVTKRGQDVALRCDPISGHVSLYWYRQALGQGPEFLTYFNYEAQQDKSGLPNDRFSAERPEGSISTLTIQRTEQRDSAMYRCASSPGGWVPYEQYFGPGTRLTVT.

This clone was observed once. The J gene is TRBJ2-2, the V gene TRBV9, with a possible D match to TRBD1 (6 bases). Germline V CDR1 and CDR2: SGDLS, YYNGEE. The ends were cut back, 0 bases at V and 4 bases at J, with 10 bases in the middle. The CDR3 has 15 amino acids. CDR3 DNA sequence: TGTGCCAGCAGCGTAGAGGGGGACGCCACCGGGGAGCTGTTTTTT. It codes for CASSVEGDATGELFF.

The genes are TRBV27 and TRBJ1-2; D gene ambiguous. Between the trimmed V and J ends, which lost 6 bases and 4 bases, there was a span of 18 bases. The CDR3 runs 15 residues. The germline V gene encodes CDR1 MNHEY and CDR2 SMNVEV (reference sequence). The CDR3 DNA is TGTGCCAGCAGGCCCGTCATAGCCGGAGGCTATGGCTACACCTTC. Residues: CASRPVIAGGYGYTF.

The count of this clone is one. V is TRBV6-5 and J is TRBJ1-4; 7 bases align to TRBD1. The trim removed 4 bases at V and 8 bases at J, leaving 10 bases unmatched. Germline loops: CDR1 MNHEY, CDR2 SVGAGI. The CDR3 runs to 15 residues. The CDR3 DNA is TGTGCCAGCAGTTTGGAGGGGGCCAGCTTAGAAAAACTGTTTTTT. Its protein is CASSLEGASLEKLFF.

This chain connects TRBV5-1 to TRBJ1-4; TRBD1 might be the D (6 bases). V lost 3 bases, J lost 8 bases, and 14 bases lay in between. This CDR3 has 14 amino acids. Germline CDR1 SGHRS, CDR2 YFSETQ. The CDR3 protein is CASSSTGPGEKLFF. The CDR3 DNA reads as TGCGCCAGCAGCTCCACAGGGCCGGGCGAAAAACTGTTTTTT.

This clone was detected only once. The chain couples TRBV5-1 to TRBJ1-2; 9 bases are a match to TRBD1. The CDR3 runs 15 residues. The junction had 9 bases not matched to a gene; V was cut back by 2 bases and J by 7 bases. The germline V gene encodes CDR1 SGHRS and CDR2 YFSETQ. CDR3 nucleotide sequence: TGCGCCAGCAGCTTTAACAGGGGGCGAGAGTCTGGCTACACCTTC. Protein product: CASSFNRGRESGYTF.

CDR3 loop: CASSYPGIEAFF. CDR3 in DNA: TGTGCCAGCAGCTATCCGGGGATTGAAGCTTTCTTT. The chain uses TRBV5-6 and TRBJ1-1; the D is unclear. The V gene lost 3 bases and the J gene lost 7 bases, with 10 bases spanning the gap. CDR1 SGHDT and CDR2 YYEEEE come from the germline V gene. The CDR3 loop spans 12 amino acids.